This T cell receptor (beta chain) derives from a study of blood T cell repertoires in COVID-19. Study details: Collection of acute and convalescent COVID-19 samples took place in the United States, Italy and Spain.

Study processing details: Estimated nucleated cell counts came from reference gene primer amplification. TCRdb's table, derived via immunoSEQ multiplex PCR, lists solely in-frame clones and lacks some. From that table come the V and J calls and clone size; the DNA was used to work out D and trimming. Altogether about 200,000 clones are present, 94% being singletons, with the ten largest covering roughly 0.7%. Germline CDR1 reads LGHDT; CDR2 reads YNNKEL (reference sequence). This CDR3 is 15 amino acids long. V dropped 2 bases and J dropped 2 bases, with 10 bases sitting between them. This rearrangement joins TRBV3-1 (or the pseudogene TRBV3-2) to TRBJ1-3, with D hard to call. This receptor was obtained from a man aged 25-45 years with COVID-19, enrolled during active disease. The sample was peripheral blood. The CDR3 here is CASSQYHSAGNTIYF. The CDR3 bases are TGTGCCAGCAGCCAATATCACAGTGCTGGAAACACCATATATTTT.